The sequence of this T cell receptor beta chain was determined in a study of blood T cell repertoires in COVID-19. Profiled with immunoSEQ multiplex PCR; TCRdb holds only in-frame clones, not every one. The table lists a few hundred thousand clones, 85% to 90% of them singletons. CDR1 is MDHEN and CDR2 is SYDVKM in the germline V gene. Trimming cost V 3 bases and J 5 bases, with 11 bases left between them. This CDR3 region has 14 residues. This chain connects TRBV28 to TRBJ2-4, with D hard to call. This TCR was recovered from an older woman who had recovered from COVID-19. The sequencing sample was made of PBMCs or T cells enriched from blood (not recorded which). The CDR3 nucleotides read TGTGCCAGCAGTTTTCGAGATAGCCAAAACATTCAGTACTTC. It encodes CASSFRDSQNIQYF.